The source of this T cell receptor beta chain is a study of T cell responses to AZD1222 COVID-19 vaccine. General study findings and limits: Donors were mostly white British, more females; clonal diversity possibly underestimated. Just a handful of AZD1222 recipients tested seropositive at baseline. Nearly half of spike-specific TCRs reportedly target unmutated variant regions.

The CDR3 length is 15 residues. Trimming shortened V by 6 bases and J by 0 bases, and 15 bases separated the two germline ends. Germline V CDR1 and CDR2: MGHDK, SYGVNS. The protocol was immunoSEQ multiplex PCR, while the TCRdb copy is restricted to in-frame clones and leaves out a portion. The sample includes about 84,000 clones, 70% to 90% seen only once; the top ten take approximately 1.4%. This clone was detected a few times. As yet, its antigen is unknown. The specimen was peripheral blood, collected on day 0 of AZD1222 vaccination. V is TRBV25-1 and J is TRBJ2-7, with D possibly TRBD2 on 6 matching bases. The sequence came from an adult in good health. CDR3 sequence reads: CASSTGRESSYEQYF. CDR3 sequence (DNA): TGTGCCAGCAGCACCGGACGGGAGAGCTCCTACGAGCAGTACTTC.